These T cell receptor beta chains were read from a single sample in a study of shared clonotypes between healthy human individuals. Sequenced by immunoSEQ multiplex PCR; TCRdb stores in-frame clones only, minus some. This sample yields a few million clones, of which approximately 93% are seen a single time; about 0.37% belongs to the top ten. Input material: naive CD4+ T cells from PBMCs. These receptors came from a man aged 18-30 years in good health. Some clones in this sample may be carry-over from other donors' samples. Each CDR3 is given with its conserved first and last residue. The D gene is left open where the match is weak. Expanded clones are given a class, and other clones once, few, many or no size at all.

D	V	J	size	DNA	CDR3
TRBD1	TRBV2	TRBJ2-1	.	TGTGCCAGCAGTGTAGACAGGGGGCGCGATGAGCAGTTCTTC	CASSVDRGRDEQFF
TRBD2	TRBV9	TRBJ2-1	.	TGTGCCAGCAGCGTAGAAAGACTAGCGGTGTCAAATGAGCAGTTCTTC	CASSVERLAVSNEQFF
.	TRBV5-1	TRBJ2-2	.	TGCGCCAGCAGCTCGGGGGCAGTCTTTTACACCGGGGAGCTGTTTTTT	CASSSGAVFYTGELFF
TRBD1	TRBV7-9	TRBJ1-2	.	TGTGCCAGCAGCCAAGGGACAGGGGGCGATGGCTACACCTTC	CASSQGTGGDGYTF
.	TRBV5-1	TRBJ2-6	.	TGCGCCAGCAGCACGGAGAGCTCTGGGGCCAACGTCCTGACTTTC	CASSTESSGANVLTF
.	TRBV18	TRBJ2-7	.	TGTGCCAGCTCACGTACCGTCGGGTTCTCCTACGAGCAGTACTTC	CASSRTVGFSYEQYF
TRBD2	TRBV2	TRBJ2-7	.	TGTGCCAGCAGTGAATGGGCGGGAGGGGAGCACTTC	CASSEWAGGEHF
.	TRBV2	TRBJ2-7	.	TGTGCCAGCAGTGAAAGTTTGGGCGCCTACGAGCAGTACTTC	CASSESLGAYEQYF
.	TRBV28	TRBJ2-6	.	TGTGCCAGCAGTTTGCCTATCTCTGGGGCCAACGTCCTGACTTTC	CASSLPISGANVLTF
.	TRBV5-1	TRBJ2-1	.	TGCGCCAGCAGCCCGGGTGGGCAGGGCCTCTACAATGAGCAGTTCTTC	CASSPGGQGLYNEQFF
.	TRBV7-9	TRBJ1-5	once	TGTGCCAGCAGCTTAGCATATCAGGGTTCAGGCAATCAGCCCCAGCATTTT	CASSLAYQGSGNQPQHF
TRBD2	TRBV7-2	TRBJ2-7	.	TGTGCCAGCAGACCGGGACTAGCGGGTTTAAACTACGAGCAGTACTTC	CASRPGLAGLNYEQYF
TRBD1	TRBV5-6	TRBJ2-2	.	TGTGCCAGCAGCTTGGGACAGGGAATCCCCTTAATGGCCGGGGAGCTGTTTTTT	CASSLGQGIPLMAGELFF
.	TRBV19	TRBJ2-1	.	TGTGCCAGTAGTATATTAGGAGCGGGTCCTACACTGGAGCAGTTCTTC	CASSILGAGPTLEQFF
TRBD2	TRBV10-3	TRBJ2-1	.	TGTGCCATCAGCGGGTCTAGGCCCGAACTAGCGGCCGACTCCTACAATGAGCAGTTCTTC	CAISGSRPELAADSYNEQFF
TRBD2	TRBV7-3	TRBJ2-3	.	TGTGCCAGCAGCTTAAGGACTAGCGGGAGAGGGTCTTCTAGCACAGATACGCAGTATTTT	CASSLRTSGRGSSSTDTQYF
TRBD1	TRBV9	TRBJ2-5	.	TGTGCCAGCAGCGGGGACAGGGTTGGTCAAGAGACCCAGTACTTC	CASSGDRVGQETQYF
.	TRBV6-1	TRBJ1-3	.	TGTGCCAGCAGTGAGAACACAGGACTACTCTCTGGAAACACCATATATTTT	CASSENTGLLSGNTIYF
TRBD2	TRBV9	TRBJ2-7	.	TGTGCCAGCAGCGTTTTCCCCGCGGGAGGGCCCCACGAGCAGTACTTC	CASSVFPAGGPHEQYF
.	TRBV25-1	TRBJ1-4	.	TGTGCCAGCAGTCATCGACGGCTAGCGAATGAAAAACTGTTTTTT	CASSHRRLANEKLFF
TRBD2	TRBV7-9	TRBJ2-1	.	TGTGCCAGCAGCTTAGGAATAGCGGGAGATTACCATGAGCAGTTCTTC	CASSLGIAGDYHEQFF
.	TRBV9	TRBJ1-3	.	TGTGCCAGCAGCGCTGAGGGTCCGAGGACAGTTGGAAACACCATATATTTT	CASSAEGPRTVGNTIYF
TRBD2	TRBV5-4	TRBJ2-7	.	TGTGCCAGCAGCTTGACGGGGGGATACTACGAGCAGTACTTC	CASSLTGGYYEQYF
.	TRBV27	TRBJ1-2	.	TGTGCCAGCAGTTTATCGGGCAGGGTTCCTATTAATTATGGCTACACCTTC	CASSLSGRVPINYGYTF
TRBD1	TRBV7-3	TRBJ1-1	.	TGTGCCAGCAGCCGGACAGGGTCCAGCTGGACTGAAGCTTTCTTT	CASSRTGSSWTEAFF
.	TRBV7-2	TRBJ1-2	few	TGTGCCAGCAGCTTAGAAGGCGGGTCAAACTATGGCTACACCTTC	CASSLEGGSNYGYTF
.	TRBV18	TRBJ1-2	.	TGTGCCAGCTCACCCCCGGGACGCCCTGTCTATGGCTACACCTTC	CASSPPGRPVYGYTF
TRBD2	TRBV7-6	TRBJ2-1	.	TGTGCCAGCAGCTTTGGTCTAGCGGTATACAATGAGCAGTTCTTC	CASSFGLAVYNEQFF
.	TRBV29-1	TRBJ1-2	.	TGCAGCGTGAGCGGAGTACTTAACTATGGCTACACCTTC	CSVSGVLNYGYTF
.	TRBV7-9	TRBJ2-1	.	TGTGCCAGCAGCCATGAAGCCACAGGAGGTGAGCAGTTCTTC	CASSHEATGGEQFF
.	TRBV11-1	TRBJ2-5	.	TGTGCCAGCAGCCCCTCGACTATACAAGAGACCCAGTACTTC	CASSPSTIQETQYF
.	TRBV18	TRBJ2-1	.	TGTGCCAGCTCACCACGTGGTACTAGGGCAGGGGCCCTCAGCTCCTACAATGAGCAGTTCTTC	CASSPRGTRAGALSSYNEQFF
TRBD1	TRBV28	TRBJ2-7	.	TGTGCCAGCACCGTTGGGGACAGGATCCACGAGCAGTACTTC	CASTVGDRIHEQYF
TRBD2	TRBV20-1	TRBJ2-1	.	TGCAGTGTAGCGGGAGACGATGAGCAGTTCTTC	CSVAGDDEQFF
.	TRBV7-9	TRBJ2-1	.	TGTGCCAGCAGCTTGTTGTGGAGTAGCTCCTACAATGAGCAGTTCTTC	CASSLLWSSSYNEQFF
.	TRBV5-1	TRBJ1-1	few	TGCGCCAGCAGCCCCGGGCCGAACACTGAAGCTTTCTTT	CASSPGPNTEAFF
.	TRBV5-1	TRBJ2-3	.	TGCGCCAGCAGCTTGAACCCGAGAGATACGCAGTATTTT	CASSLNPRDTQYF
TRBD1	TRBV7-2	TRBJ1-2	.	TGTGCCAGCAGCAACAGTCCGGGACAGGGGGATGGCTACACCTTC	CASSNSPGQGDGYTF
.	TRBV11-1	TRBJ2-1	.	TGTGCCAGCAGCTTATACGGTCAGGATAAACTCTTC	CASSLYGQDKLF
.	TRBV5-4	TRBJ2-3	.	TGTGCCAGCAGCTTGGGCAGGGGGGACACAGATACGCAGTATTTT	CASSLGRGDTDTQYF
.	TRBV4-1	TRBJ1-4	.	TGCGCCAGCCGAGGAGCAACTAATGAAAAACTGTTTTTT	CASRGATNEKLFF
.	TRBV10-3	TRBJ2-3	.	TGTGCCATCAGACGGGGGACGAGCACAGATACGCAGTATTTT	CAIRRGTSTDTQYF
.	TRBV27	TRBJ1-1	.	TGTGCCAGCAGTAGACCACTCGGGGGGGGAACAGGGTTGACTGAAGCTTTCTTT	CASSRPLGGGTGLTEAFF